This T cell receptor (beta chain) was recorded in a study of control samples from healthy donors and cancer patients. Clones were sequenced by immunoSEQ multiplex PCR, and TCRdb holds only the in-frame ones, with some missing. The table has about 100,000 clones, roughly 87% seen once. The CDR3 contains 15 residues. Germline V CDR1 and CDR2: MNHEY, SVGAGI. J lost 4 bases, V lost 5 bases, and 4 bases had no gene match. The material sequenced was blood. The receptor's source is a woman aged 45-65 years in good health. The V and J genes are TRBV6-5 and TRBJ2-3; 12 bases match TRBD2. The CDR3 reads CASSRLAGVADTQYF. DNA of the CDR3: TGTGCCAGCAGTCGACTAGCGGGAGTAGCAGATACGCAGTATTTT.